The subject of this entry is one T cell receptor (beta chain). What it binds is unknown. The sample is drawn from a study of cytomegalovirus exposure and HLA in healthy donors. PCR involved 60 Vbeta and 13 Jbeta primers. Per the study methods: Later, 80 million or so unique TCR beta chains were counted in an analysis, and roughly 11 million of them were shared. Repertoires were generated with immunoSEQ multiplex PCR, while TCRdb's copy carries only in-frame clones and drops some. That table gives V, J and clone size, and the DNA gave D and trimming. The sample lists roughly 120,000 clones; just under 80% were seen once. Findings of the study overall: Later, TCR association rates were found to vary by HLA locus, highest for DRB1 and lowest for HLA-C. Excluded were some V segments that proved indistinguishable, including TRBV6-2 and TRBV6-3.

With 3 bases clipped from V and 0 bases from J, the junction kept 5 bases outside the gene matches. Germline CDR1 reads SGHNT; CDR2 reads YYREEE (reference sequence). CDR3 length equals 15 residues. V and J are TRBV5-4 and TRBJ2-7; 8 bases map to TRBD1. Sample: PBMCs. The sequence derives from a man younger than 40 in good health and CMV-seronegative. The CDR3 loop reads CASSSGQGPSYEQYF. CDR3 coding DNA: TGTGCCAGCAGCTCAGGACAGGGTCCCTCCTACGAGCAGTACTTC.